These 13 T cell receptor beta chains came from one sample sequenced in a study of blood T cell repertoires in COVID-19. Clones were read by immunoSEQ multiplex PCR, and TCRdb kept only the in-frame ones, dropping some. The table includes approximately 100,000 clones, less than 85% detected once. Sequencing was done on a sample of peripheral blood. All receptors come from a woman in her seventies with active or convalescent COVID-19.

The rearrangement joins TRBV2 to TRBJ2-7; D possibly corresponds to TRBD1 (5 bases). Germline values: CDR1 SNHLY, CDR2 FYNNEI. The CDR3 extends over 15 amino acids. Trimming took 3 bases from V and 0 from J, leaving 12 bases between them. The CDR3 reads CASSESQGASYEQYF. CDR3 DNA sequence: TGTGCCAGCAGTGAGTCCCAGGGTGCCTCCTACGAGCAGTACTTC. Variable domain in full (rest from reference TRBV2 and TRBJ2-7): EPEVTQTPSHQVTQMGQEVILRCVPISNHLYFYWYRQILGQKVEFLVSFYNNEISEKSEIFDDQFSVERPDGSNFTLKIRSTKLEDSAMYFCASSESQGASYEQYFGPGTRLTVT.

J is TRBJ2-5 and V is TRBV27; TRBD2 matches 8 bases. The germline gives CDR1 MNHEY, CDR2 SMNVEV (reference sequence). The CDR3 spans 15 residues. V shed 2 bases, J shed 0 bases, and the junction held 2 bases outside the gene matches. The CDR3 loop is CASSLQRGYQETQYF. The DNA for the CDR3 is TGTGCCAGCAGTTTACAGCGGGGGTACCAAGAGACCCAGTACTTC.

The chain carries TRBV5-4 and TRBJ2-3; 12 bases line up with TRBD2. Germline CDR1 SGHNT, CDR2 YYREEE (reference sequence). Losses at the gene ends were 1 base for V and 2 bases for J; bases not matched to a gene: 8. The CDR3 covers 18 residues. The CDR3 DNA reads TGTGCCAGCAGCTTGTTGACTAGCGGGGGAGCAATCACAGATACGCAGTATTTT. Its translation: CASSLLTSGGAITDTQYF.

V is TRBV28 and J is TRBJ2-3; TRBD1 matches 12 bases. Germline lookup yields CDR1 MDHEN and CDR2 SYDVKM. This CDR3 spans 19 amino acids. V gave up 4 bases and J gave up 0 bases; unmatched junction bases: 11. CDR3 in amino acids: CASSSPGTGGKGSTDTQYF. The CDR3 DNA follows: TGTGCCAGCAGTTCCCCTGGGACAGGGGGCAAAGGTAGCACAGATACGCAGTATTTT.

The chain employs TRBV5-1 and TRBJ2-2; a weak D match, TRBD2 (5 bases). The CDR3 length is 13 residues. CDR1 and CDR2 (germline): SGHRS, YFSETQ. Between the trimmed V and J ends, which lost 7 bases and 2 bases, there was a span of 9 bases. CDR3 sequence reads: CASESGNTGELFF. The CDR3 region has the DNA TGCGCCAGCGAGTCGGGAAACACCGGGGAGCTGTTTTTT.

This chain links TRBV19 with TRBJ2-5; tentatively, D is TRBD2 (5 bases). Trimming pared 6 bases from V and 4 bases from J, leaving 9 bases between. Germline assignment: CDR1 LNHDA and CDR2 SQIVND (reference sequence). CDR3 size: 12 residues. The CDR3 DNA reads as TGTGCCAGTAGCCCTCGGGGAGAGACCCAGTACTTC. Translation: CASSPRGETQYF.

V usage is TRBV28 and J usage is TRBJ2-2; D is unresolved. V shed 0 bases and J shed 4 bases, with 9 bases lying between them. This CDR3 has 15 residues. The germline V gene encodes CDR1 MDHEN and CDR2 SYDVKM. CDR3 bases: TGTGCCAGCAGTTTATGGGGCCAGATCACCGGGGAGCTGTTTTTT. Translated, it gives CASSLWGQITGELFF.

The V call is TRBV2, the J call TRBJ2-5; tentatively, D is TRBD2 (6 bases). V lost 2 bases and J 3 bases, leaving 25 bases between the germline ends. The V gene's germline CDR1 is SNHLY and CDR2 FYNNEI. The length of the CDR3 is 19 residues. CDR3 residues: CASSEWPAGASGGKETQYF. The DNA of the CDR3 is TGTGCCAGCAGTGAATGGCCAGCGGGTGCCTCCGGGGGAAAAGAGACCCAGTACTTC.

With respect to this clone: Other DNA sequences from this sample encode an identical CDR3 as well. CDR3 coding DNA: TGCGCCAGCAGCTTGACAGGGGACACTGAAGCTTTCTTT. Its protein is CASSLTGDTEAFF. The rearrangement links TRBV5-1 to TRBJ1-1, with TRBD1 matching 7 bases. J was trimmed by 3 bases and V by 1 base; bases with no gene match: 0. Germline CDR1 and CDR2: SGHRS and YFSETQ. The CDR3 spans 13 residues.

The chain has TRBV7-9 and TRBJ2-1; no clear D. The germline V gene encodes CDR1 SEHNR and CDR2 FQNEAQ (reference sequence). Trimming took off 8 bases at V and 0 bases at J, with 11 bases between the two ends. The CDR3 runs to 14 residues. The CDR3 reads CASSFSSSYNEQFF. DNA for the CDR3: TGTGCCAGCTCTTTTTCGAGCTCCTACAATGAGCAGTTCTTC.

V gene TRBV4-3 combines with J gene TRBJ2-5; no clear D. Germline CDR1 LGHNA, CDR2 YSLEER. This CDR3 comprises 15 residues. Between the trimmed V and J ends, which lost 0 bases and 5 bases, there was a span of 13 bases. This CDR3 is CASSQDWREMETQYF. In DNA form, the CDR3 reads TGCGCCAGCAGCCAAGATTGGAGAGAGATGGAGACCCAGTACTTC.

CDR3 in amino acids: CASSRQSTDTQYF. CDR3 in DNA: TGTGCCAGCAGCCGCCAGAGCACAGATACGCAGTATTTT. This chain links TRBV3-1 (or the pseudogene TRBV3-2) with TRBJ2-3; D gene unclear. V dropped 4 bases and J dropped 0 bases, with 5 bases sitting between them. The CDR3 has 13 amino acids. Germline V lookup: CDR1 LGHDT, CDR2 YNNKEL (reference sequence).

V usage is TRBV5-1 and J usage is TRBJ2-1, with 7 nucleotides matching TRBD1. CDR1 SGHRS and CDR2 YFSETQ come from the germline V gene. The length of the CDR3 is 16 residues. V lost 4 bases, J lost 6 bases, and 13 bases stayed unmatched. CDR3 nucleotides: TGCGCCAGCAGCCAGACAGGGAATAGGGGTATCAATGAGCAGTTCTTC. It translates to CASSQTGNRGINEQFF. Filled out from reference TRBV5-1 and TRBJ2-1, the complete variable domain reads KAGVTQTPRYLIKTRGQQVTLSCSPISGHRSVSWYQQTPGQGLQFLFEYFSETQRNKGNFPGRFSGRQFSNSRSEMNVSTLELGDSALYLCASSQTGNRGINEQFFGPGTRLTVL.